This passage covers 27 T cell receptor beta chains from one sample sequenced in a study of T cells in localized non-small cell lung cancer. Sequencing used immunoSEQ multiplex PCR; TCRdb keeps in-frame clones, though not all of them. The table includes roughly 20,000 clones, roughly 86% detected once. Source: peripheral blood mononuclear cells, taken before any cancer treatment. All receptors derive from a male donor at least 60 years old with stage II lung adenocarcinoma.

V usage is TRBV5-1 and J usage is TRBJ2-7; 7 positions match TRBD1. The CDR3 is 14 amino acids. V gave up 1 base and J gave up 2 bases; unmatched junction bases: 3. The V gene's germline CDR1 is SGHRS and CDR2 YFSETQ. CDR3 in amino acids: CASSLQGVTYEQYF. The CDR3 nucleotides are TGCGCCAGCAGCTTGCAGGGGGTTACCTACGAGCAGTACTTC.

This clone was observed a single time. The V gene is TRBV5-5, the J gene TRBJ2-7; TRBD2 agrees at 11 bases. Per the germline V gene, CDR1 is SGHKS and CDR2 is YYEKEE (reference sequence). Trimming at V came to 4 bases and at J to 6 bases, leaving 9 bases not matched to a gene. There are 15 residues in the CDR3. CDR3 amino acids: CASSRALAGVSEQYF. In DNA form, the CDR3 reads TGTGCCAGCAGCCGCGCACTAGCGGGAGTTTCCGAGCAGTACTTC.

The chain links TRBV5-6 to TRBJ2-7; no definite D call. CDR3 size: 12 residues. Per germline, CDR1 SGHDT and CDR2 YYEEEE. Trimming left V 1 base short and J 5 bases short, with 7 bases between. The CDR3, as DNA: TGTGCCAGCAGCTTGCCCCTCCACGAGCAGTACTTC. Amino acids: CASSLPLHEQYF.

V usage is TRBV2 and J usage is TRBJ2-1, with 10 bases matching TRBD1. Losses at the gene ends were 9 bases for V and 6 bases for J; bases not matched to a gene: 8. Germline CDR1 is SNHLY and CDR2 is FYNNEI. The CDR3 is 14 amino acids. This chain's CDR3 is CASTGTGVFNEQFF. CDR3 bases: TGTGCCAGTACCGGGACAGGGGTATTCAATGAGCAGTTCTTC. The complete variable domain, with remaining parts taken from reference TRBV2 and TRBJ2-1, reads EPEVTQTPSHQVTQMGQEVILRCVPISNHLYFYWYRQILGQKVEFLVSFYNNEISEKSEIFDDQFSVERPDGSNFTLKIRSTKLEDSAMYFCASTGTGVFNEQFFGPGTRLTVL.

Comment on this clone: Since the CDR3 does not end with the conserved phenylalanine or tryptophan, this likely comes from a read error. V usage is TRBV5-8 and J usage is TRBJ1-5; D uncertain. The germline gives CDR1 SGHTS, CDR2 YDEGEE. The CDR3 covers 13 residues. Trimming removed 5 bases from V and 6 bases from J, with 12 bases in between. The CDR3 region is CASSRDRGQPQHI. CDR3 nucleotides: TGTGCCAGCAGTCGAGATCGGGGTCAGCCCCAGCATATT.

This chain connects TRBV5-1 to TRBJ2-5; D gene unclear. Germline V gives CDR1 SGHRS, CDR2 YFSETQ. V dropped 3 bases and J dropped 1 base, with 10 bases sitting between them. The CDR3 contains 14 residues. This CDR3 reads CASSSAIAQETQYF. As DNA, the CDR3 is TGCGCCAGCAGCTCGGCGATAGCCCAAGAGACCCAGTACTTC. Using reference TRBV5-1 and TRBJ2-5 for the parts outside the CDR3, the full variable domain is KAGVTQTPRYLIKTRGQQVTLSCSPISGHRSVSWYQQTPGQGLQFLFEYFSETQRNKGNFPGRFSGRQFSNSRSEMNVSTLELGDSALYLCASSSAIAQETQYFGPGTRLLVL.

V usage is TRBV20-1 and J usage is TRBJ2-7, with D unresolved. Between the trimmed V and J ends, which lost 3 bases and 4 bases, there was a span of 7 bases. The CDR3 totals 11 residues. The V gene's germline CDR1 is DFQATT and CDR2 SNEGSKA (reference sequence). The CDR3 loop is CSASFNYEQYF. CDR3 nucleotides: TGCAGTGCTAGCTTCAATTACGAGCAGTACTTC.

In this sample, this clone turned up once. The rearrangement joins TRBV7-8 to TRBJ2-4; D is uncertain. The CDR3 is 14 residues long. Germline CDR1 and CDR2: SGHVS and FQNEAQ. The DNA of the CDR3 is TGTGCTCCTCCGCCGACTTCGACCAAAAACATTCAGTACTTC. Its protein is CAPPPTSTKNIQYF.

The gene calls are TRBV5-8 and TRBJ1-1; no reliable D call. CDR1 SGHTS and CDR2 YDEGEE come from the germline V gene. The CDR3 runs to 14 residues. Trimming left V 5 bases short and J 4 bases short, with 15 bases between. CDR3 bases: TGTGCCAGCAGTTCGGCCCCGATGATCACTGAAGCTTTCTTT. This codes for CASSSAPMITEAFF.

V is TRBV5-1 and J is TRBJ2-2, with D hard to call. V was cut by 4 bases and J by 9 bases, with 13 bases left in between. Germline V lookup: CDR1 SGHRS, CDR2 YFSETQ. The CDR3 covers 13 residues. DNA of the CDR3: TGCGCCAGCAGCAATAATGACCTCTGGGAGCTGTTTTTT. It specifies CASSNNDLWELFF.

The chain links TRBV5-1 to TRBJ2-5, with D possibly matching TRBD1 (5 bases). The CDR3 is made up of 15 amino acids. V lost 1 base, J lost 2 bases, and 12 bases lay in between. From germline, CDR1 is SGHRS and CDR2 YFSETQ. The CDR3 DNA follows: TGCGCCAGCAGCTTGATCACAGGTCGGCAAGAGACCCAGTACTTC. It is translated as CASSLITGRQETQYF.

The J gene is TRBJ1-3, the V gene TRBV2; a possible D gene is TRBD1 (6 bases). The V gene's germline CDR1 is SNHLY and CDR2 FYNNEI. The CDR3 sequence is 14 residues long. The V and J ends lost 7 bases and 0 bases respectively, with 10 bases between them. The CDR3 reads CASKGGNSGNTIYF. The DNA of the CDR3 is TGTGCCAGCAAGGGGGGGAACTCTGGAAACACCATATATTTT.

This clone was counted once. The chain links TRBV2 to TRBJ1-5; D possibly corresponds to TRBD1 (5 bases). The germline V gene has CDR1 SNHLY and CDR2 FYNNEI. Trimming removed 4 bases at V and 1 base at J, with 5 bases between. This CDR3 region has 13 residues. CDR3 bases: TGTGCCAGCAGTGGGGACAGCAATCAGCCCCAGCATTTT. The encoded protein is CASSGDSNQPQHF. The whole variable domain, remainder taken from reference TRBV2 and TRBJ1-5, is EPEVTQTPSHQVTQMGQEVILRCVPISNHLYFYWYRQILGQKVEFLVSFYNNEISEKSEIFDDQFSVERPDGSNFTLKIRSTKLEDSAMYFCASSGDSNQPQHFGDGTRLSIL.

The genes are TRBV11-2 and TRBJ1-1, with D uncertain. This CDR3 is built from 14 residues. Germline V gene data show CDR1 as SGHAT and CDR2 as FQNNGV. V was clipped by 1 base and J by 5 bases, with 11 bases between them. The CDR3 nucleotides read TGTGCCAGCAGCTTAGTCGTTAGGTATACTGAAGCTTTCTTT. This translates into CASSLVVRYTEAFF.

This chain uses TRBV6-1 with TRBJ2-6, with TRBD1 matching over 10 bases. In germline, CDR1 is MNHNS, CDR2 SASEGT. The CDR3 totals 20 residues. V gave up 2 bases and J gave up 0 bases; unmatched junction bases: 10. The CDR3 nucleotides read TGTGCCAGCAGTGAAAAGAGGACAGGGGGACTGAGCTCTGGGGCCAACGTCCTGACTTTC. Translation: CASSEKRTGGLSSGANVLTF.

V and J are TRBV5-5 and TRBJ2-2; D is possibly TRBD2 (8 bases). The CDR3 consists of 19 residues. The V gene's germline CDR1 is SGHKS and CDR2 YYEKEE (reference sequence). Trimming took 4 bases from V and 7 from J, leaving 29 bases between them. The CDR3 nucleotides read TGTGCCAGCAGCAACAGGGACAGCCTATGGACTAGCTACGTCGGGGAGCTGTTTTTT. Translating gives CASSNRDSLWTSYVGELFF.

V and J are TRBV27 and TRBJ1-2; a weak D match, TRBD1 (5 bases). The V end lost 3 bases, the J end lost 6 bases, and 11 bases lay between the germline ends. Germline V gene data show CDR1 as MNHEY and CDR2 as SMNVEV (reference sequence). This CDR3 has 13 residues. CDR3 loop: CASSFWAGHGYTF. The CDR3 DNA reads TGTGCCAGCAGTTTCTGGGCAGGGCATGGCTACACCTTC.

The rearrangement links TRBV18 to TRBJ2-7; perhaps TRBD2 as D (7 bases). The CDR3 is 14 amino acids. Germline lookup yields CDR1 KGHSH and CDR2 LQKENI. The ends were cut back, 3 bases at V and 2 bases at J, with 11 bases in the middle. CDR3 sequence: CASSPQGTTYEQYF. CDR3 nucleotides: TGTGCCAGCTCACCGCAGGGGACTACCTACGAGCAGTACTTC.

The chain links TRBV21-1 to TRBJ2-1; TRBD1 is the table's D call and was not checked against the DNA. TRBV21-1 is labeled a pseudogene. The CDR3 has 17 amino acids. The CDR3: CASSKPDRLLPYNEQFF. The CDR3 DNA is TGTGCCAGCAGCAAACCGGACAGACTTCTCCCCTACAATGAGCAGTTCTTC.

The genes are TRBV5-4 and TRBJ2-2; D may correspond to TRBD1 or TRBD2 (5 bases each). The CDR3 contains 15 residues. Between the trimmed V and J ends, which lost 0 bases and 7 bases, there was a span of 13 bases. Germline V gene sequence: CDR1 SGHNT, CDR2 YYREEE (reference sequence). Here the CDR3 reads CASSLGATRGGELFF. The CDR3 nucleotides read TGTGCCAGCAGCTTGGGAGCTACGAGGGGCGGGGAGCTGTTTTTT.

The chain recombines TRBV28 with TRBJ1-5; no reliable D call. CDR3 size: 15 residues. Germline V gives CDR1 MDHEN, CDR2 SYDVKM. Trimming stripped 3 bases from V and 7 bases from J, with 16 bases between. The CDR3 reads CASSFPVGQTQPQHF. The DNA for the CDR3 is TGTGCCAGCAGTTTCCCTGTCGGCCAGACACAGCCCCAGCATTTT.

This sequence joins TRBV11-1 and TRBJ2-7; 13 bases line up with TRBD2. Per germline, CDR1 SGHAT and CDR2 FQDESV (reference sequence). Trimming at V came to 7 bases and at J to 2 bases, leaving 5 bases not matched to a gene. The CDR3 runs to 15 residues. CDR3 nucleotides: TGTGCCAGCACCCGAGGACTAGCGGGAGCCTACGAGCAGTACTTC. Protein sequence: CASTRGLAGAYEQYF.

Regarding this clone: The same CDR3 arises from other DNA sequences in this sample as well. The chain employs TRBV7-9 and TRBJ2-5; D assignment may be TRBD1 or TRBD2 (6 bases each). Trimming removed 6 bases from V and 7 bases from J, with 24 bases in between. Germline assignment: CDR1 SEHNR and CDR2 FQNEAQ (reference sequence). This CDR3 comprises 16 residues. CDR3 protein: CASSSAGEGRRGTQYF. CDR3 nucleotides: TGTGCCAGCAGTTCGGCAGGGGAAGGTCGGCGGGGGACCCAGTACTTC.

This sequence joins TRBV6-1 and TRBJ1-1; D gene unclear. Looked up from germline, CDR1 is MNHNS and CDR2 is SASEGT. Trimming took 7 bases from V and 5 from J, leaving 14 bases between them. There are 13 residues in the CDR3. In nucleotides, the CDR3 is TGTGCCAGCAATGGTAGGGCGCTGACTGAAGCTTTCTTT. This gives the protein CASNGRALTEAFF.

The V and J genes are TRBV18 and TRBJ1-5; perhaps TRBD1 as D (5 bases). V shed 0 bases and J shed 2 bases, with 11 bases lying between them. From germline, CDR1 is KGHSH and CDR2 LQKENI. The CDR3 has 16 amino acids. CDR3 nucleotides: TGTGCCAGCTCACCACCGACCGGGACGGGCAATCAGCCCCAGCATTTT. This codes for CASSPPTGTGNQPQHF.

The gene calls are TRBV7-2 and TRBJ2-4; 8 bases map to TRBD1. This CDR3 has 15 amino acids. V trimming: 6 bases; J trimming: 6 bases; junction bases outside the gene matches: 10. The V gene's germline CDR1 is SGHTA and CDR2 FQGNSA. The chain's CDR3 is CASSLTYRGANIQYF. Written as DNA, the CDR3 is TGTGCCAGCAGTCTTACCTACAGGGGGGCAAACATTCAGTACTTC.

Written as DNA, the CDR3 is TGTGCCAGCAGCGTAGTTCAGGGCAATGAGCAGTTCTTC. Its protein product is CASSVVQGNEQFF. The rearrangement uses TRBV9 and TRBJ2-1; maybe TRBD1 (5 bases). With 0 bases removed from V and 6 bases from J, the gap between germline ends came to 7 bases. The CDR3 loop spans 13 amino acids. Germline V gives CDR1 SGDLS, CDR2 YYNGEE. The full variable domain, in which reference TRBV9 and TRBJ2-1 provide the parts outside the CDR3, is DSGVTQTPKHLITATGQRVTLRCSPRSGDLSVYWYQQSLDQGLQFLIQYYNGEERAKGNILERFSAQQFPDLHSELNLSSLELGDSALYFCASSVVQGNEQFFGPGTRLTVL.